This TCR beta chain originates from a study of T cell responses to AZD1222 COVID-19 vaccine. General study results and limits: Spike-specific TCRs gained breadth and depth after people received two AZD1222 doses. As reported, nearly half of all spike-specific TCRs target variant regions that are unmutated.

Clones were read by immunoSEQ multiplex PCR, and TCRdb kept only the in-frame ones, dropping some. The sample gives 130,000 or so clones, approximately 95% of which show up once; 0.91% is in the top ten. Turning to this clone: As yet, its antigen is unknown.

The CDR3 totals 15 residues. V lost 0 bases to trimming and J lost 6 bases, with 12 bases between them. CDR1 and CDR2 (germline): SGHRS, YFSETQ. The gene calls are TRBV5-1 and TRBJ2-2, with D perhaps TRBD1 (5 bases). The sequence derives from an adult in good health. Sequencing used peripheral blood, obtained on day 0 of MenACWY control vaccination. CDR3 loop: CASSLALGAAGELFF. The CDR3 DNA reads as TGCGCCAGCAGCTTGGCCTTAGGGGCGGCCGGGGAGCTGTTTTTT.